This T cell receptor beta chain emerged from a study of blood T cell repertoires in COVID-19. Study in general: PBMCs, B-cell-depleted T cells, or T cells were the source of the cDNA or gDNA that made up the material.

This clone was recorded once. Clones were sequenced by immunoSEQ multiplex PCR, and TCRdb holds only the in-frame ones, with some missing. The repertoire consists of 52,000 or so clones, with roughly 87% occurring once and the leading ten covering roughly 3%. This CDR3 spans 14 amino acids. The trim removed 1 base at V and 7 bases at J, leaving 5 bases unmatched. Germline V gives CDR1 LNHNV, CDR2 YYDKDF (reference sequence). V gene TRBV15 combines with J gene TRBJ1-1; 8 bases agree with TRBD1. What was sequenced was peripheral blood. The receptor comes from a human donor in a cohort sampled during active COVID-19. The CDR3 DNA sequence: TGTGCCACCAGCAGAGGGTTGACAGGGGATGAAGCTTTCTTT. Translated, it gives CATSRGLTGDEAFF.